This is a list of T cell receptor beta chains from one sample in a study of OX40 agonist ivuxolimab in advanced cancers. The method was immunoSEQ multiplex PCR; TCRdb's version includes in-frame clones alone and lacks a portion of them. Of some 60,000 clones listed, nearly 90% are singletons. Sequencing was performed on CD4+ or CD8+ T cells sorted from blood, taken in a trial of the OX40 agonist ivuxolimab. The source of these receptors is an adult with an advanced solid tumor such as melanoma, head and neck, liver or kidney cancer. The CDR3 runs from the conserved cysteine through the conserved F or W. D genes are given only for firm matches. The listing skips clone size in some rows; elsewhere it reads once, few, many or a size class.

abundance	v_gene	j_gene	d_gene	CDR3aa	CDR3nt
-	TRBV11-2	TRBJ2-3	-	CASSLANTQYF	TGTGCCAGCAGCTTAGCCAATACGCAGTATTTT
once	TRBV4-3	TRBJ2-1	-	CASSTRLLANEQFF	TGCGCCAGCAGCACCCGATTACTAGCTAATGAGCAGTTCTTC
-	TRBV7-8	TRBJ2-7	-	CASSLGHRSYEQYF	TGTGCCAGCAGCTTAGGACATCGCTCCTACGAGCAGTACTTC
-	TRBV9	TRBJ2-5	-	CASSVGVAAPGEETQYF	TGTGCCAGCAGCGTAGGGGTGGCAGCGCCGGGGGAAGAGACCCAGTACTTC
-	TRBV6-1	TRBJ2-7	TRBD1	CASRKGTVSSYEQYF	TGTGCCAGCAGGAAAGGGACAGTCAGCTCCTACGAGCAGTACTTC
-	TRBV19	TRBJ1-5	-	CASSIEGRGPRPQHF	TGTGCCAGTAGTATAGAGGGCAGGGGCCCGCGGCCCCAGCATTTT
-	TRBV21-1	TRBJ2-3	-	CASSKVMRQKTDTQYF	TGTGCCAGCAGCAAAGTGATGAGACAAAAGACAGATACGCAGTATTTT
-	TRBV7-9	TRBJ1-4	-	CASSLGTGLNEKLFF	TGTGCCAGCAGCTTAGGAACAGGGCTTAATGAAAAACTGTTTTTT
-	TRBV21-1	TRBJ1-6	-	CASSKSQGNSPLHF	TGTGCCAGCAGCAAAAGCCAGGGGAATTCACCCCTCCACTTT
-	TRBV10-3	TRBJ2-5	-	CAISSRLGQETQYF	TGTGCCATCAGTTCTCGTTTAGGACAAGAGACCCAGTACTTC